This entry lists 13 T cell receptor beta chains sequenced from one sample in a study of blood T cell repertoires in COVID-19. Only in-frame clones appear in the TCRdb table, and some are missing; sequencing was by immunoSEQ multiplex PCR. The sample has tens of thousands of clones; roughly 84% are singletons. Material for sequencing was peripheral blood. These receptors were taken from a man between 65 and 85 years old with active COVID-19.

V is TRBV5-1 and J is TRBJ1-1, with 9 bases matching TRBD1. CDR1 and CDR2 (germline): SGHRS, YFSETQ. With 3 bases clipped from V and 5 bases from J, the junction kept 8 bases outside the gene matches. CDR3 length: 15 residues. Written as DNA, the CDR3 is TGCGCCAGCAGCTGGACCGGGACAGGGTGGACTGAAGCTTTCTTT. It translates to CASSWTGTGWTEAFF.

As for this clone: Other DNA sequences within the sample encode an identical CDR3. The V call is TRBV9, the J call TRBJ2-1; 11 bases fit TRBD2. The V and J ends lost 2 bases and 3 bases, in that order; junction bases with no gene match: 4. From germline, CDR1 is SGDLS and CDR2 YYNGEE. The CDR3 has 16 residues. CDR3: CASSVGTSGGYNEQFF. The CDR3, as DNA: TGTGCCAGCAGCGTCGGCACTAGCGGGGGCTACAATGAGCAGTTCTTC.

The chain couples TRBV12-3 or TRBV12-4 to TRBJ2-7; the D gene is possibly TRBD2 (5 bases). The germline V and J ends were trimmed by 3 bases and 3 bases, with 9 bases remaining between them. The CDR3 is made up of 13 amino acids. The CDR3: CASSFVGLYEQYF. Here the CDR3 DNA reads TGTGCCAGCAGTTTTGTCGGACTCTACGAGCAGTACTTC.

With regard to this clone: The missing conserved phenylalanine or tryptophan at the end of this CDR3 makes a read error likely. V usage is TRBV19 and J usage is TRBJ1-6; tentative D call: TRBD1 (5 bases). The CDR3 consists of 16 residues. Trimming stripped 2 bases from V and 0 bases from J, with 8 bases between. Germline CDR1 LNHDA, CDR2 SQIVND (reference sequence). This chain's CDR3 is CASSIYRSSYNSPLHL. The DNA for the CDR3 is TGTGCCAGTAGTATATACAGGAGCTCCTATAATTCACCCCTCCACCTT.

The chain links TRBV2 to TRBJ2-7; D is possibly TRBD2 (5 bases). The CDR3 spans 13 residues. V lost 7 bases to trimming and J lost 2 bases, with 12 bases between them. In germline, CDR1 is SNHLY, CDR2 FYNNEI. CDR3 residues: CASTPSTTYEQYF. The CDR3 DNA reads TGTGCCAGCACGCCTAGCACAACCTACGAGCAGTACTTC. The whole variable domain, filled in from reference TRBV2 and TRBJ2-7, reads EPEVTQTPSHQVTQMGQEVILRCVPISNHLYFYWYRQILGQKVEFLVSFYNNEISEKSEIFDDQFSVERPDGSNFTLKIRSTKLEDSAMYFCASTPSTTYEQYFGPGTRLTVT.

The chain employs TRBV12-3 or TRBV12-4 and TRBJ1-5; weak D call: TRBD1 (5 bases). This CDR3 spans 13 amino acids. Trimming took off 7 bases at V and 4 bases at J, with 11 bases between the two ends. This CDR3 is CASTQEGNQPQHF. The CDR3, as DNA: TGTGCCAGCACCCAGGAGGGGAATCAGCCCCAGCATTTT.

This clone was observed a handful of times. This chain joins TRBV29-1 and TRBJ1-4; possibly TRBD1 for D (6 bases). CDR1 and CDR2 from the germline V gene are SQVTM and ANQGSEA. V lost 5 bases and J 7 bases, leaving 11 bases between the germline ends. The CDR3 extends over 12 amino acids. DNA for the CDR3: TGCAGCGTTCAAAGGGGGACTGAAAAACTGTTTTTT. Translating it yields CSVQRGTEKLFF.

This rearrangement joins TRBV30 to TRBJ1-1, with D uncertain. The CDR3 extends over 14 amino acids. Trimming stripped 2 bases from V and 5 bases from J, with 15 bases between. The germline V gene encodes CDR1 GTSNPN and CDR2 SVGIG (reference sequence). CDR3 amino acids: CAWSRPGSITEAFF. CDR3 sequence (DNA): TGTGCCTGGAGTAGACCGGGGAGTATAACTGAAGCTTTCTTT.

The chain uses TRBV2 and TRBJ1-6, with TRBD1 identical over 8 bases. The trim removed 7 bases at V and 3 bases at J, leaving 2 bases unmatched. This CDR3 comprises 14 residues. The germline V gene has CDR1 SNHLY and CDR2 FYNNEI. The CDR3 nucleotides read TGTGCCAGCAAGACAGGGGACTATAATTCACCCCTCCACTTT. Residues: CASKTGDYNSPLHF.

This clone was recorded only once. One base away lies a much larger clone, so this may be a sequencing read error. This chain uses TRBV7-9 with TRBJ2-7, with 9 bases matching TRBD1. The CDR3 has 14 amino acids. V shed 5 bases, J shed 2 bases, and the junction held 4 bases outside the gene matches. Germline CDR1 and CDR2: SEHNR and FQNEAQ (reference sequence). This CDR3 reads CASSRDRAAYEQYF. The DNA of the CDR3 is TGTGCCAGCAGCCGGGACAGGGCAGCCTACGAGCAGTACTTC.

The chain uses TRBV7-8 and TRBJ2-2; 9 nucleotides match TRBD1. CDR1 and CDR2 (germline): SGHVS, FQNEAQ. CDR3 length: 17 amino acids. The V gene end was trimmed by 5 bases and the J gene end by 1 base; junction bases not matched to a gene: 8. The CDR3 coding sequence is TGTGCCAGCAGCCCCGACCTGGGACAGGGGAACACCGGGGAGCTGTTTTTT. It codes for CASSPDLGQGNTGELFF.

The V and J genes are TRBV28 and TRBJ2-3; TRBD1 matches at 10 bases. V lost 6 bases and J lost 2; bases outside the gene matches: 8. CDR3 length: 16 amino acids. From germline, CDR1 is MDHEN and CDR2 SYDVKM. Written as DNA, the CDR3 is TGTGCCAGCAGGGCTCTCGGGACAGGGGTCACAGATACGCAGTATTTT. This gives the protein CASRALGTGVTDTQYF.

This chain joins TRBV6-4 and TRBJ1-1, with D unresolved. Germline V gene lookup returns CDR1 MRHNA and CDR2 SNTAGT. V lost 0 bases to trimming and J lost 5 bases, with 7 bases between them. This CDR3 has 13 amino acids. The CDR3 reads CASSDSWRTEAFF. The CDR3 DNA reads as TGTGCCAGCAGTGACTCGTGGAGGACTGAAGCTTTCTTT.